These T cell receptor beta chains were read from a single sample in a study of T cell changes during pregnancy in multiple sclerosis. TCRdb keeps only in-frame clones here, not all; method: immunoSEQ multiplex PCR. The sample lists about 38,000 clones; roughly 91% were seen once. The input for sequencing was CD4+ T cells from peripheral blood mononuclear cells, taken after pregnancy. Receptors originate from a female donor in good health, enrolled as a control in a pregnancy study. CDR3s include the opening cysteine and the closing phenylalanine or tryptophan. Each record gives: V gene, J gene, CDR3 protein.

TRBV15	TRBJ2-7	CATSRDWQGVSEQYF
TRBV18	TRBJ1-1	CASSPINRGAGTEAFF
TRBV30	TRBJ2-3	CAWSRGGDTQYF
TRBV5-6	TRBJ2-7	CASSLAGGGNEQYF
TRBV29-1	TRBJ2-3	CSLLIAGRTDTQYF
TRBV7-2	TRBJ1-4	CASSLAQGEKLFF
TRBV21-1	TRBJ1-1	CASSPQGTKTNTEAFF
TRBV6-6	TRBJ2-2	CASSYDRGADTGELFF
TRBV29-1	TRBJ2-5	CSGFTGGETQYF
TRBV19	TRBJ1-5	CASSRNRPTSNQPQHF
TRBV29-1	TRBJ1-3	CSALVGNTIYF
TRBV5-4	TRBJ2-1	CASSLAGPTYNEQFF
TRBV2	TRBJ2-7	CASTPGTGLYEQYF
TRBV7-9	TRBJ2-4	CASTGAGLVTQYF
TRBV18	TRBJ2-7	CASSPTPRTGGSYEQYF
TRBV18	TRBJ2-3	CASSPTGVSTDTQYF
TRBV18	TRBJ2-1	CASSPKTSGRPNSYNEQFF
TRBV9	TRBJ1-1	CASRGGLMGRVLLF
TRBV6-4	TRBJ2-7	CASMGLAGGRYEQYF
TRBV6-1	TRBJ1-1	CASSELQGRTEAFF
TRBV6-1	TRBJ1-1	CASSERTGMNTEAFF
TRBV6-5	TRBJ2-3	CASRGVVTDTQYF
TRBV25-1	TRBJ1-2	CASSIPGTGFYGYTF
TRBV6-1	TRBJ2-3	CASSETSGGRGDTQYF
TRBV19	TRBJ1-2	CASSHRDSHNYGYTF
TRBV30	TRBJ1-2	CAWKAGGAGGYGYTF
TRBV10-3	TRBJ1-2	CAISEGQGYGYTF
TRBV5-1	TRBJ2-7	CASSLEVRDEQYF
TRBV27	TRBJ1-5	CASSFRGDQPQHF
TRBV30	TRBJ2-5	CAWSGGETQYF
TRBV20-1	TRBJ2-7	CSAQRDMQYF
TRBV19	TRBJ1-4	CASSIAALVEEKLFF
TRBV4-3	TRBJ2-3	CASSQDLAASTDTQYF
TRBV2	TRBJ2-2	CASSVFQGAAGELFF
TRBV11-2	TRBJ2-5	CASSLEPLGLARETQYF
TRBV11-2	TRBJ2-1	CASSSTGLAGRDYNEQFF
TRBV9	TRBJ1-1	CASTLLDRHTEAFF
TRBV10-2	TRBJ2-1	CASWGTRQYNEQFF
TRBV2	TRBJ1-4	CASSAGAPGEKLFF
TRBV7-6	TRBJ1-1	CASSLTPLTGMGIGNTEAFF
TRBV11-2	TRBJ2-7	CASSLGDYEQYF
TRBV13	TRBJ1-4	CASSQSGGGEKLFF
TRBV6-1	TRBJ1-1	CAACRVFNTEAFF
TRBV7-9	TRBJ2-2	CASSTQGGGELFF
TRBV13	TRBJ2-7	CASSLSSDPYEQYF
TRBV25-1	TRBJ2-1	CASSVAGRGQFF
TRBV10-3	TRBJ2-3	CAEGGTGRADTQYF
TRBV6-1	TRBJ2-1	CASTGLAGVGEQFF
TRBV30	TRBJ1-5	CAWDSHNQPQHF
TRBV21-1	TRBJ2-4	CASSNRGIAKNIQYF
TRBV28	TRBJ2-1	CASSRTAGGPNEQFF
TRBV30	TRBJ1-2	CAWNTGVWGYTF
TRBV27	TRBJ2-3	CASSRGQGAVSTDTQYF
TRBV15	TRBJ1-3	CATSGDRGVNTIYF